The entry below gives a single T cell receptor (beta chain) sequence along with its context. The CDR3 spans 15 residues. The trim removed 7 bases at V and 4 bases at J, leaving 9 bases unmatched. It was RNA transcripts that yielded the amplified TCR beta CDR3 regions. A set of HTBI primers served as the primers for a first-round RT-PCR of the TCR CDR3. MiXCR was run by TCRdb on the multiplex PCR reads, yielding one entry per CDR3 protein. Among a few hundred thousand distinct CDR3 sequences listed, about 16% were seen once. This entry is derived from a study of T cells in Graves' hyperthyroidism and ophthalmopathy.

The clonotype originates from a woman aged 25-40 years with Graves' ophthalmopathy. The V gene is TRBV12-3 or TRBV12-4, the J gene TRBJ2-3, with 9 bases fitting TRBD1. Sequenced material: blood. For the CDR3, the DNA is TGTGCCAGCAAATTGGGACAGGGTCGGGCAGATACGCAGTATTTT. Its protein is CASKLGQGRADTQYF.